Shown below are 21 T cell receptor beta chains from a single sample sequenced in a study of preoperative IRX-2 immunotherapy in early breast cancer. Assay: immunoSEQ multiplex PCR; the TCRdb copy retains only in-frame clones and omits some. This sample has tens of thousands of clones, with 83% found just once. The treatment denotes: preoperative locoregional IRX-2 cytokine immunotherapy. The sequences come from lymph node tissue, collected from a patient treated with IRX-2 immunotherapy. These receptor sequences come from a human donor with breast cancer.

The chain employs TRBV19 and TRBJ1-5; weak D call: TRBD1 (5 bases). Per germline, CDR1 LNHDA and CDR2 SQIVND (reference sequence). Trimming took off 3 bases at V and 4 bases at J, with 13 bases between the two ends. CDR3 length equals 15 residues. In nucleotides, the CDR3 is TGTGCCAGTAGTATCTGGGGGAATGGGAATCAGCCCCAGCATTTT. Translated, it gives CASSIWGNGNQPQHF.

This sequence joins TRBV23-1 and TRBJ1-6; D is perhaps TRBD1 (5 bases). TRBV23-1 is reported as an ORF; its role is uncertain. This CDR3 has 21 amino acids. V was pared by 2 bases and J by 6 bases, with 29 bases between. Here the CDR3 reads CASSQRGSGLPSRRFNSPLHF. The DNA for the CDR3 is TGCGCCAGCAGTCAAAGGGGCTCGGGACTCCCTTCTAGGAGGTTTAATTCACCCCTCCACTTT.

The chain carries TRBV28 and TRBJ1-1, with 7 positions matching TRBD1. The CDR3 sequence is 13 residues long. The germline gives CDR1 MDHEN, CDR2 SYDVKM. After removal of 6 bases from V and 5 bases from J, the junction contained 6 bases not matched to a gene. The CDR3 sequence is CASREGARTEAFF. The CDR3, as DNA: TGTGCCAGCAGGGAGGGGGCGAGGACTGAAGCTTTCTTT.

This rearrangement joins TRBV30 to TRBJ1-5; D is ambiguous. This CDR3 comprises 13 residues. V dropped 0 bases and J dropped 9 bases, with 12 bases sitting between them. CDR1 is GTSNPN, CDR2 SVGIG, per germline (reference sequence). The CDR3: CAWSVFRTGPQHF. In DNA form, the CDR3 reads TGTGCCTGGAGTGTGTTTCGAACGGGGCCCCAGCATTTT.

The rearrangement joins TRBV28 to TRBJ1-2, with D maybe TRBD1 (5 bases). Trimming removed 7 bases from V and 5 bases from J, with 11 bases in between. The CDR3 runs 12 residues. Germline CDR1 is MDHEN and CDR2 is SYDVKM. CDR3 nucleotides: TGTGCCAGCATGTACGCAGGGTATGGCTACACCTTC. Protein: CASMYAGYGYTF.

The chain combines TRBV6-7 with TRBJ2-7, with D possibly matching TRBD1 (6 bases). TRBV6-7 counts as an open reading frame of uncertain function. This CDR3 spans 15 amino acids. V shed 8 bases and J shed 0 bases, with 17 bases lying between them. This chain's CDR3 is CASSRLWDTSYEQYF. CDR3 sequence (DNA): TGTGCCAGCTCACGACTCTGGGACACCTCCTACGAGCAGTACTTC.

The CDR3 is CASSSRDSVEKLFF. CDR3 DNA sequence: TGTGCCAGCAGCTCCCGGGACAGTGTTGAAAAACTGTTTTTT. The chain recombines TRBV11-3 with TRBJ1-4; TRBD1 agrees at 7 bases. V shed 4 bases and J 7 bases; nucleotides not matched to a gene: 6. The germline V gene encodes CDR1 SGHNT and CDR2 YENEEA. The CDR3 covers 14 residues.

This clone has only one observation. The chain employs TRBV6-8 and TRBJ2-7; D may correspond to TRBD1 or TRBD2 (5 bases each). The CDR3 is 13 residues long. From germline, CDR1 is MNHGY and CDR2 SAAAGT. V lost 10 bases and J lost 9, with 22 bases in between. CDR3: CAIRDSVTRGQYF. The CDR3 DNA follows: TGTGCCATCAGAGACAGCGTAACACGGGGGCAGTACTTC.

This clone was found once. The V gene is TRBV5-1, the J gene TRBJ1-4, with D uncertain. CDR1 SGHRS and CDR2 YFSETQ come from the germline V gene. Trimming removed 5 bases at V and 0 bases at J, with 14 bases between. The CDR3 has 16 amino acids. The CDR3 loop is CASRVGSGATNEKLFF. CDR3 coding DNA: TGCGCCAGCAGGGTGGGATCCGGGGCAACTAATGAAAAACTGTTTTTT.

This clone came up a few times. The rearrangement links TRBV29-1 to TRBJ1-4; D possibly corresponds to TRBD1 (6 bases). The CDR3 totals 15 residues. CDR1 and CDR2 from the germline V gene are SQVTM and ANQGSEA. Trimming took off 6 bases at V and 6 bases at J, with 20 bases between the two ends. DNA of the CDR3: TGCAGCGTATTAGAACAGGGTCGTCTAGATGAAAAACTGTTTTTT. Its protein is CSVLEQGRLDEKLFF.

This sequence joins TRBV14 and TRBJ1-6; D is undetermined. V was clipped by 3 bases and J by 7 bases, with 7 bases between them. The CDR3 loop spans 13 amino acids. Per the germline V gene, CDR1 is SGHDN and CDR2 is FVKESK. The CDR3 sequence: CASSQNGNSPLHF. The CDR3 DNA reads TGTGCCAGCAGCCAGAACGGGAATTCACCCCTCCACTTT.

The chain couples TRBV29-1 to TRBJ2-7; tentatively, D is TRBD1 (6 bases). Germline V gene lookup returns CDR1 SQVTM and CDR2 ANQGSEA. The CDR3 runs to 13 residues. With 3 bases removed from V and 5 bases from J, the gap between germline ends came to 14 bases. Here the CDR3 DNA reads TGCAGCGTTGAGGGTACAGGGACCCACGAGCAGTACTTC. Amino acids: CSVEGTGTHEQYF.

The V call is TRBV28, the J call TRBJ2-1; 8 nucleotides match TRBD2. From germline, CDR1 is MDHEN and CDR2 SYDVKM. The V segment lost 5 bases and the J segment 0 bases; nucleotides outside the gene matches: 3. CDR3 length equals 15 residues. CDR3 sequence: CASSAGTSSYNEQFF. For the CDR3, the DNA is TGTGCCAGCAGTGCCGGGACTAGCTCCTACAATGAGCAGTTCTTC. Full variable domain (missing parts from reference TRBV28 and TRBJ2-1): DVKVTQSSRYLVKRTGEKVFLECVQDMDHENMFWYRQDPGLGLRLIYFSYDVKMKEKGDIPEGYSVSREKKERFSLILESASTNQTSMYLCASSAGTSSYNEQFFGPGTRLTVL.

Written as DNA, the CDR3 is TGTGCCAGCAGTTACTCGACCCCAAGCCAACAAGAGACCCAGTACTTC. Protein sequence: CASSYSTPSQQETQYF. V usage is TRBV6-8 and J usage is TRBJ2-5; D call uncertain. V lost 0 bases and J 2 bases, leaving 13 bases between the germline ends. Germline V gene data show CDR1 as MNHGY and CDR2 as SAAAGT. The length of the CDR3 is 16 residues.

V gene TRBV18 combines with J gene TRBJ2-1; TRBD2 matches at 12 bases. V was clipped by 3 bases and J by 7 bases; unmatched bases: 4. This CDR3 comprises 15 residues. The germline V gene encodes CDR1 KGHSH and CDR2 LQKENI. The CDR3 spells CASSPKTSGRNEQFF. CDR3 DNA sequence: TGTGCCAGCTCACCGAAGACTAGCGGGAGAAATGAGCAGTTCTTC.

In its sample, this clone was seen once. CDR3: CASRPFGQDSYEQYF. The CDR3 nucleotides are TGTGCCAGCAGACCCTTTGGACAGGACTCCTACGAGCAGTACTTC. The chain links TRBV28 to TRBJ2-7; 7 positions agree with TRBD1. J lost 0 bases, V lost 6 bases, and 8 bases had no gene match. This CDR3 comprises 15 residues. CDR1 is MDHEN, CDR2 SYDVKM, per germline.

The chain has TRBV19 and TRBJ1-2, with D uncertain. CDR3 size: 14 residues. Germline V gives CDR1 LNHDA, CDR2 SQIVND (reference sequence). The V end lost 7 bases, the J end lost 4 bases, and 16 bases lay between the germline ends. The CDR3 loop reads CASMGRGERYGYTF. CDR3 DNA: TGTGCCAGTATGGGTCGAGGAGAACGCTATGGCTACACCTTC.

The CDR3 loop reads CASSQQIQETQYF. For the CDR3, the DNA is TGTGCCAGCAGCCAACAGATCCAAGAGACCCAGTACTTC. The chain carries TRBV14 and TRBJ2-5; D unresolved. Trimming shortened V by 2 bases and J by 1 base, and 5 bases separated the two germline ends. From germline, CDR1 is SGHDN and CDR2 FVKESK. The length of the CDR3 is 13 residues.

By sample fraction, this clone is medium-sized (0.01 to 0.1%). The chain joins TRBV18 to TRBJ1-4; 9 nucleotides align to TRBD1. This CDR3 has 13 residues. The germline V gene encodes CDR1 KGHSH and CDR2 LQKENI. V was clipped by 6 bases and J by 8 bases; unmatched bases: 4. DNA of the CDR3: TGTGCCAGCTCGGACAGGGGAGGCGAAAAACTGTTTTTT. Encoded protein: CASSDRGGEKLFF.

The chain joins TRBV30 to TRBJ1-6, with TRBD1 matching over 10 bases. Trimming took 2 bases from V and 9 from J; bases not matched to a gene: 7. Germline CDR1 and CDR2: GTSNPN and SVGIG (reference sequence). The CDR3 is 15 residues long. The CDR3 DNA is TGTGCCTGGAGTCTACCGGGACAGGGGTGTTCACCCCTCCACTTT. Protein sequence: CAWSLPGQGCSPLHF.

The chain has TRBV28 and TRBJ1-2, with D uncertain. Germline V gene lookup returns CDR1 MDHEN and CDR2 SYDVKM. CDR3 length equals 15 residues. Trimming pared 2 bases from V and 8 bases from J, leaving 18 bases between. CDR3 residues: CASSLPSGLPNGYTF. The CDR3 region has the DNA TGTGCCAGCAGTTTACCCTCTGGACTACCCAACGGCTACACCTTC.